Described below is a single T cell receptor (beta chain) sequence and its context. What it binds is unknown. These data originate in a study of graft-versus-host responses after intestinal transplantation. Across the study: Recipients underwent multivisceral, liver-intestinal, or isolated intestinal transplants. The study gave all recipients anti-thymocyte globulin induction, then tacrolimus and steroids for 2 to 3 years.

Generated by immunoSEQ multiplex PCR, the TCRdb table keeps only in-frame clones and is missing some. Seen here are 100,000 or so clones, roughly 91% observed once, and the top ten hold 2% to 2.5%. Overall study findings and caveats: The recipient marrow held GvH clones, and some of them showed up first in ileum or blood. Early post-transplant HvG declines were associated with peak circulating GvH clone levels.

The germline V gene encodes CDR1 MGHRA and CDR2 YSYEKL. The CDR3 totals 17 residues. Deletions cut 4 bases from V and 5 bases from J, with 20 bases between. The receptor was isolated from a human donor who received an intestinal transplant. Specimen: unstimulated CD8+ T cells sorted from spleen or lymph node cells, collected before intestinal transplant. The rearrangement links TRBV4-1 to TRBJ1-4; no reliable D call. The chain's CDR3 is CASSRGVLGIRNEKLFF. Written as DNA, the CDR3 is TGCGCCAGCAGCCGAGGCGTGTTAGGCATACGAAATGAAAAACTGTTTTTT.